The 29 T cell receptor beta chains reported below all come from one sample, sequenced in a study of beta chain features in type 1 diabetes. Sequenced material consisted of expressed TCRB transcripts (all of the isolated RNA was reverse transcribed). Assay: immunoSEQ multiplex PCR; the TCRdb copy retains only in-frame clones and omits some. The data contain 150,000 to 170,000 clones, 7.5% to 10% of them seen just once; the ten biggest clones take up around 0.65%. The sequencing sample was made of central memory CD4+ T cells from blood. The source is a man aged 18-30 years in good health.

This chain uses TRBV9 with TRBJ2-3; 12 bases are shared with TRBD2. The J segment lost 5 bases and the V segment lost 4 bases, leaving 5 bases of the junction unmatched. Per germline, CDR1 SGDLS and CDR2 YYNGEE. This CDR3 has 15 residues. The chain's CDR3 is CASSLGLAGLDTQYF. The CDR3 nucleotides are TGTGCCAGCAGCTTAGGACTAGCGGGACTAGATACGCAGTATTTT.

This clone was found many times. This sequence joins TRBV5-4 and TRBJ2-3; the match to TRBD2 covers 9 bases. With V trimmed by 5 bases and J by 4 bases, 8 bases remained unmatched. This CDR3 region has 15 residues. The germline gives CDR1 SGHNT, CDR2 YYREEE (reference sequence). The CDR3 spells CASRVGGRAPDTQYF. Here the CDR3 DNA reads TGTGCCAGCAGGGTCGGCGGGAGGGCCCCAGATACGCAGTATTTT.

The V gene is TRBV29-1, the J gene TRBJ1-2; D is unclear. The CDR3 loop spans 12 amino acids. CDR1 is SQVTM, CDR2 ANQGSEA, per germline. Trimming left V 4 bases short and J 5 bases short, with 11 bases between. CDR3 DNA sequence: TGCAGCGTTGTAGTATACGGGTATGGCTACACCTTC. Its translation is CSVVVYGYGYTF.

This clone was found a few times. The CDR3 here is CASSQGKRDRGNTIYF. The CDR3 DNA follows: TGCGCCAGCAGCCAAGGAAAACGGGACAGGGGAAACACCATATATTTT. The chain combines TRBV4-1 with TRBJ1-3; 8 nucleotides align to TRBD1. This CDR3 contains 16 residues. Looked up from germline, CDR1 is MGHRA and CDR2 is YSYEKL. The J segment lost 4 bases and the V segment lost 1 base, leaving 6 bases of the junction unmatched.

This clone was seen more than once but under ten times. The rearrangement uses TRBV5-4 and TRBJ2-3; 8 nucleotides line up with TRBD2. This CDR3 has 16 amino acids. From germline, CDR1 is SGHNT and CDR2 YYREEE (reference sequence). V lost 2 bases, J lost 0 bases, and 5 bases stayed unmatched. In DNA, the CDR3 is TGTGCCAGCAGCTTAAGACTAGCGATTAGCACAGATACGCAGTATTTT. Residues: CASSLRLAISTDTQYF.

J is TRBJ1-4 and V is TRBV4-2; D perhaps matches TRBD1 (6 bases). The CDR3 consists of 16 residues. Germline CDR1 is LGHNA and CDR2 is YNFKEQ. The V end was cut by 1 base, the J end by 4 bases, with 13 bases between. In nucleotides, the CDR3 is TGTGCCAGCAGCCAAGCATTGGACAGACGTAATGAAAAACTGTTTTTT. Its protein is CASSQALDRRNEKLFF.

This clone was seen ten or more times. This CDR3 is CAWRRSAGVGGYTF. CDR3 DNA sequence: TGTGCCTGGAGAAGGTCCGCGGGCGTTGGAGGCTACACCTTC. This chain connects TRBV30 to TRBJ1-2; D is unclear. The CDR3 totals 14 residues. The germline V and J ends were trimmed by 3 bases and 8 bases, with 19 bases remaining between them. Germline assignment: CDR1 GTSNPN and CDR2 SVGIG (reference sequence).

The V gene is TRBV6-1, the J gene TRBJ1-5, with D maybe TRBD1 (6 bases). The CDR3 is 13 amino acids. Germline CDR1 and CDR2: MNHNS and SASEGT. The V gene lost 7 bases and the J gene lost 5 bases, with 12 bases spanning the gap. DNA of the CDR3: TGTGCCAGCAACCAGGGGCGAGATCAGCCCCAGCATTTT. Protein product: CASNQGRDQPQHF.

This clone showed up just a few times. The gene calls are TRBV18 and TRBJ2-1, with D maybe TRBD2 (5 bases). The germline V gene encodes CDR1 KGHSH and CDR2 LQKENI. The V and J ends lost 0 bases and 6 bases respectively, with 6 bases between them. The CDR3 extends over 13 amino acids. CDR3 in DNA: TGTGCCAGCTCACCACCTAGCGCCAATGAGCAGTTCTTC. It yields the protein CASSPPSANEQFF.

This chain joins TRBV30 and TRBJ2-2; possible D gene TRBD2, 6 bases. This CDR3 spans 13 amino acids. Between the trimmed V and J ends, which lost 5 bases and 6 bases, there was a span of 13 bases. The germline CDR1 and CDR2 sequences are GTSNPN and SVGIG (reference sequence). CDR3 protein: CAWASGGSGELFF. The CDR3, as DNA: TGTGCCTGGGCCTCAGGAGGGTCCGGGGAGCTGTTTTTT.

In its sample, this clone was seen a few times. This chain joins TRBV6-6 and TRBJ1-1; the D gene is possibly TRBD1 (6 bases). The CDR3 has 15 amino acids. The V gene's germline CDR1 is MNHNY and CDR2 SVGAGI (reference sequence). V dropped 2 bases and J dropped 5 bases, with 15 bases sitting between them. CDR3: CASSYEGGLRTEAFF. The CDR3 bases are TGTGCCAGCAGTTACGAAGGGGGACTAAGGACTGAAGCTTTCTTT.

This chain joins TRBV18 and TRBJ2-1; possibly TRBD1 for D (5 bases). The V gene lost 1 base and the J gene lost 7 bases, with 11 bases spanning the gap. Germline CDR1 reads KGHSH; CDR2 reads LQKENI. The CDR3 runs 14 residues. The CDR3 reads CASSPQGLGNEQFF. In DNA, the CDR3 is TGTGCCAGCTCACCACAGGGGTTGGGGAATGAGCAGTTCTTC.

The chain links TRBV5-6 to TRBJ2-3, with 8 bases fitting TRBD2. Germline assignment: CDR1 SGHDT and CDR2 YYEEEE. V lost 4 bases, J lost 10 bases, and 2 bases stayed unmatched. The length of the CDR3 is 11 residues. The CDR3 here is CASSLLAAQYF. For the CDR3, the DNA is TGTGCCAGCAGCCTACTAGCGGCGCAGTATTTT.

This chain uses TRBV27 with TRBJ2-7; tentatively, D is TRBD1 (6 bases). The germline V gene encodes CDR1 MNHEY and CDR2 SMNVEV (reference sequence). Trimming took 7 bases from V and 5 from J, leaving 21 bases between them. The CDR3 totals 15 residues. The CDR3 coding sequence is TGTGCCAGCACCGCTGTTTCAGGGGCGAGAGACGAGCAGTACTTC. Translating it yields CASTAVSGARDEQYF.

This clone was found a few times. The V and J genes are TRBV6-6 and TRBJ1-4; D call uncertain. The CDR3 is 13 residues long. Germline lookup yields CDR1 MNHNY and CDR2 SVGAGI (reference sequence). V lost 5 bases and J lost 7, with 11 bases in between. CDR3 in DNA: TGTGCCAGCAGTGTAGTAAGGAGTGAAAAACTGTTTTTT. This codes for CASSVVRSEKLFF.

This clone was counted many times. This chain uses TRBV11-3 with TRBJ2-1; tentatively, D is TRBD2 (6 bases). The ends were cut back, 4 bases at V and 7 bases at J, with 14 bases in the middle. Germline-derived CDR1 and CDR2 are SGHNT and YENEEA. The CDR3 is made up of 14 amino acids. The CDR3 DNA reads as TGTGCCAGCAGCTCCCCCGGAGGGAGAAATGAGCAGTTCTTC. It specifies CASSSPGGRNEQFF.

This clone was seen a handful of times. The V gene is TRBV21-1, the J gene TRBJ2-5; TRBD1, the table's D call, was not compared with the DNA. TRBV21-1 is designated a pseudogene. The CDR3 loop spans 12 amino acids. In DNA, the CDR3 is TGTGCAGCCGCGCCAGGGCGGGAGACCCAGTACTTC. It specifies CAAAPGRETQYF.

This chain connects TRBV25-1 to TRBJ1-2, with 9 bases fitting TRBD1. With 2 bases clipped from V and 10 bases from J, the junction kept 20 bases outside the gene matches. Per the germline V gene, CDR1 is MGHDK and CDR2 is SYGVNS. The CDR3 is 18 residues long. CDR3 protein: CASSEGPPQQGAPPHYTF. CDR3 DNA sequence: TGTGCCAGCAGTGAAGGCCCCCCACAACAGGGGGCCCCACCTCACTACACCTTC.

This clone showed up just a few times. The chain employs TRBV5-5 and TRBJ2-5; tentatively, D is TRBD2 (6 bases). The CDR3 contains 14 residues. V was clipped by 1 base and J by 6 bases, with 13 bases between them. Germline CDR1 and CDR2: SGHKS and YYEKEE (reference sequence). The CDR3 loop reads CASSLSGGEKTQYF. CDR3 DNA sequence: TGTGCCAGCAGCTTGTCCGGCGGGGAAAAGACCCAGTACTTC.

A few counts support this clone. The genes are TRBV7-2 and TRBJ2-7; the match to TRBD1 covers 7 bases. CDR3 length: 11 amino acids. Germline assignment: CDR1 SGHTA and CDR2 FQGNSA. Unmatched junction bases numbered 0, after V lost 5 bases and J lost 5 bases. The CDR3 DNA reads TGTGCCAGCAGCGGACAGGACGAGCAGTACTTC. As protein: CASSGQDEQYF.

Many counts were recorded for this clone. CDR3 in amino acids: CASSRGHEGSPLHF. The CDR3 region has the DNA TGCGCCAGCAGCCGAGGACACGAAGGGTCACCCCTCCACTTT. This chain joins TRBV5-1 and TRBJ1-6; maybe TRBD1 (5 bases). The CDR3 is made up of 14 amino acids. The germline CDR1 and CDR2 sequences are SGHRS and YFSETQ. V was clipped by 4 bases and J by 10 bases, with 15 bases between them. Looking up the rest from reference TRBV5-1 and TRBJ1-6 gives the full variable domain: KAGVTQTPRYLIKTRGQQVTLSCSPISGHRSVSWYQQTPGQGLQFLFEYFSETQRNKGNFPGRFSGRQFSNSRSEMNVSTLELGDSALYLCASSRGHEGSPLHFGNGTRLTVT.

This sequence joins TRBV5-1 and TRBJ1-2; the D gene is possibly TRBD1 (6 bases). This CDR3 contains 15 residues. Trimming shortened V by 4 bases and J by 2 bases, and 15 bases separated the two germline ends. Germline values: CDR1 SGHRS, CDR2 YFSETQ. In DNA, the CDR3 is TGCGCCAGCAGCAGCCCGGGGGGCCGGAACTATGGCTACACCTTC. This codes for CASSSPGGRNYGYTF.

This clone was counted between two and nine times. The chain links TRBV7-2 to TRBJ1-1; D gene ambiguous. The CDR3 is 15 amino acids. In germline, CDR1 is SGHTA, CDR2 FQGNSA. V lost 1 base, J lost 1 base, and 10 bases lay in between. The CDR3 region has the DNA TGTGCCAGCAGCTTAGTATACGCCGGGAACACTGAAGCTTTCTTT. It is translated as CASSLVYAGNTEAFF. The full variable domain, with the rest looked up from reference TRBV7-2 and TRBJ1-1, is GAGVSQSPSNKVTEKGKDVELRCDPISGHTALYWYRQSLGQGLEFLIYFQGNSAPDKSGLPSDRFSAERTGGSVSTLTIQRTQQEDSAVYLCASSLVYAGNTEAFFGQGTRLTVV.

Only a few counts were recorded for this clone. The rearrangement joins TRBV9 to TRBJ2-2, with 7 bases that match TRBD2. Germline V gene sequence: CDR1 SGDLS, CDR2 YYNGEE. The CDR3 extends over 15 amino acids. The V and J ends lost 1 base and 2 bases, in that order; junction bases with no gene match: 2. Written as DNA, the CDR3 is TGTGCCAGCAGCGTAAGGGAGGGAAACACCGGGGAGCTGTTTTTT. It codes for CASSVREGNTGELFF.

A few counts support this clone. For the CDR3, the DNA is TGTGCCAGCAGCCAGGCTAGCGGGGGGTACGGAGCAGATACGCAGTATTTT. As protein: CASSQASGGYGADTQYF. The J gene is TRBJ2-3, the V gene TRBV4-2; TRBD2 aligns across 11 bases. This CDR3 contains 17 residues. Germline V gene lookup returns CDR1 LGHNA and CDR2 YNFKEQ. Trimming at V came to 3 bases and at J to 4 bases, leaving 9 bases not matched to a gene.

This clone has a count of ten or more. The chain combines TRBV18 with TRBJ2-1; TRBD1 is a possible D gene (6 bases). The CDR3 consists of 13 residues. Trimming stripped 8 bases from V and 16 bases from J, with 24 bases between. Germline CDR1 KGHSH, CDR2 LQKENI. For the CDR3, the DNA is TGTGCCAGCGCCTACCGAGTACAGGGTGTTGGCTTCTTC. This encodes CASAYRVQGVGFF. The variable domain in full, with the rest retrieved from reference TRBV18 and TRBJ2-1, is NAGVMQNPRHLVRRRGQEARLRCSPMKGHSHVYWYRQLPEEGLKFMVYLQKENIIDESGMPKERFSAEFPKEGPSILRIQQVVRGDSAAYFCASAYRVQGVGFFGPGTRLTVL.

The rearrangement joins TRBV2 to TRBJ2-3, with 9 bases identical to TRBD2. Germline V gene data show CDR1 as SNHLY and CDR2 as FYNNEI. The CDR3 contains 19 residues. With 4 bases clipped from V and 6 bases from J, the junction kept 20 bases outside the gene matches. CDR3 DNA sequence: TGTGCCAGCAGTGCGCCCGGGACTAGCAGGGGGATTAGTCCCGATACGCAGTATTTT. It encodes CASSAPGTSRGISPDTQYF.

The chain has TRBV6-4 and TRBJ2-2; TRBD1 matches at 7 bases. After removal of 6 bases from V and 5 bases from J, the junction contained 9 bases not matched to a gene. This CDR3 has 15 amino acids. CDR1 and CDR2 from the germline V gene are MRHNA and SNTAGT. The CDR3 region is CASSTGVQETGELFF. The CDR3 DNA reads TGTGCCAGCAGCACAGGGGTCCAAGAGACCGGGGAGCTGTTTTTT.

The chain recombines TRBV28 with TRBJ1-5; D not resolved. This CDR3 is built from 12 residues. With 9 bases removed from V and 2 bases from J, the gap between germline ends came to 8 bases. The germline V gene has CDR1 MDHEN and CDR2 SYDVKM. The CDR3 loop reads CASQVGNQPQHF. CDR3 sequence (DNA): TGTGCCAGTCAGGTAGGCAATCAGCCCCAGCATTTT.